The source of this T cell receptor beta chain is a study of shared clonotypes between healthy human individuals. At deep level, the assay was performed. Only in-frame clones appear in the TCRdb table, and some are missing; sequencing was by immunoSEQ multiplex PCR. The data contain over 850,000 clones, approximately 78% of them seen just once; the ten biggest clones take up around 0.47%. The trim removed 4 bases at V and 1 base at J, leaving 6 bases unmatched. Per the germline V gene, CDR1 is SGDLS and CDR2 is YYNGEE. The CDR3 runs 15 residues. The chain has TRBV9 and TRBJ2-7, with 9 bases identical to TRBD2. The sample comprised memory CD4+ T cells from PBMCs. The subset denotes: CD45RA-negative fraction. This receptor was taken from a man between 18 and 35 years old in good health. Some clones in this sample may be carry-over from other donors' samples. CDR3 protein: CASSPGLASSYEQYF. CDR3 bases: TGTGCCAGCAGCCCCGGACTAGCGAGTTCCTACGAGCAGTACTTC.